This TCR beta chain was recorded in a study of T cell responses to AZD1222 COVID-19 vaccine. The ends were cut back, 3 bases at V and 4 bases at J, with 6 bases in the middle. This CDR3 spans 13 amino acids. Per germline, CDR1 LNHNV and CDR2 YYDKDF (reference sequence). Data came from immunoSEQ multiplex PCR; TCRdb stores just in-frame clones and leaves some out. Found here are 77,000 or so clones, 80% to 90% of them singletons; the top ten hold roughly 32%. This specimen consisted of peripheral blood, obtained on day 0 of AZD1222 vaccination. The chain links TRBV15 to TRBJ2-2; D is perhaps TRBD2 (6 bases). The receptor was isolated from an adult in good health. CDR3: CATSSGGTGELFF. The CDR3 region has the DNA TGTGCCACCAGCAGCGGGGGCACCGGGGAGCTGTTTTTT.